Below are 16 T cell receptor delta chains sequenced from a single sample in a study of gammadelta T cells in human blood. TCRdb fed the RT-PCR reads into CATT to redo clone calling. The repertoire holds 850 to 950 delta-chain clones, with 15% to 20% as singletons. The sequenced material came from Vgamma9Vdelta2 gamma-delta T cells from fetal blood. The source is a human fetus.

Worth noting for this clone: This likely reflects a read error, since a far larger clone is one base away. This rearrangement joins TRDV2 to TRDJ1, with TRDD3 matching over 11 bases. The J gene, not given by TCRdb, was assigned here from a germline match of the nucleotide sequence. Looked up from germline, CDR1 is GEAIGNYY and CDR2 is EKD. J was trimmed by 0 bases and V by 0 bases; bases with no gene match: 8. The CDR3 spans 18 residues. The CDR3 nucleotides are TGTGCCTGTGACACCCTCGTACTGGGGGATAGTTACACCGATAAACTCATCTTT. Its translation: CACDTLVLGDSYTDKLIF.

Note on this clone: A far more abundant clone sits one base away, making this likely a read error. The chain carries TRDV2 and TRDJ1, with TRDD3 matching over 13 bases. The J gene, not given by TCRdb, was assigned here from a germline match of the nucleotide sequence. The germline V gene has CDR1 GEAIGNYY and CDR2 EKD. The CDR3 consists of 21 residues. CDR3 protein: CACDHTGGYAETPSYTNKLIF. The CDR3 coding sequence is TGTGCCTGTGACCATACTGGGGGATACGCCGAGACCCCCTCGTACACCAATAAACTCATCTTT.

This clone was seen more than once but under ten times. This may be a read error: a much more frequent sequence differs by one nucleotide. J is TRDJ2 and V is TRDV2; D not certain. Trimming left V 0 bases short and J 0 bases short, with 16 bases between. There are 18 residues in the CDR3. CDR1 is GEAIGNYY, CDR2 EKD, per germline. This chain's CDR3 is CACDTVEGKPALTAQLFF. The CDR3 nucleotides read TGTGCCTGTGACACCGTAGAAGGGAAACCAGCTTTGACAGCACAACTCTTCTTT.

Remarks on this clone: A far larger clone is one base from this, pointing to a likely read error. This chain joins TRDV2 and TRDJ3, with TRDD3 matching 9 bases. TCRdb does not report a J gene; here it was assigned by matching the DNA to germline references. Germline CDR1 GEAIGNYY, CDR2 EKD. The CDR3 loop spans 19 amino acids. The CDR3 region has the DNA TGTGCCTATGACACCCCGGGGATACGCAGCTCCTGGGACACCCGACAGATGTTTTTC. This encodes CAYDTPGIRSSWDTRQMFF.

This clone was observed a handful of times. The chain has TRDV1 and TRDJ3, with 8 bases matching TRDD3. J lost 2 bases, V lost 5 bases, and 14 bases had no gene match. The CDR3 is 20 residues long. Germline lookup yields CDR1 TSWWSYY and CDR2 QGS. CDR3 amino acids: CALGLKEYWGFPWDTRQMFF. CDR3 in DNA: TGTGCTCTTGGGCTCAAAGAGTACTGGGGGTTCCCCTGGGACACCCGACAGATGTTTTTC.

About this clone: A far more abundant clone sits one base away, making this likely a read error. V is TRDV2 and J is TRDJ3; tentative D call: TRDD3 (6 bases). Matching the DNA to germline supplied the J gene, which TCRdb does not give. The CDR3 runs 19 residues. Germline V CDR1 and CDR2: GEAIGNYY, EKD. Trimming left V 3 bases short and J 0 bases short, with 17 bases between. Here the CDR3 reads CACDGPLGVPSWDTRQMFF. CDR3 nucleotide sequence: TGTGCCTGTGACGGCCCACTGGGAGTGCCCTCCTGGGACACCCGACAGATGTTTTTC.

In its sample, this clone is large. The V call is TRDV2, the J call TRDJ2; 13 bases match TRDD3. V trimming: 2 bases; J trimming: 1 base; junction bases outside the gene matches: 3. Germline V lookup: CDR1 GEAIGNYY, CDR2 EKD. The CDR3 has 17 residues. Here the CDR3 reads CACDILGDTVLTAQLFF. CDR3 in DNA: TGTGCCTGTGACATACTGGGGGATACGGTTTTGACAGCACAACTCTTCTTT.

In this sample, this clone is medium-sized. The gene calls are TRDV2 and TRDJ3; TRDD3 matches 13 bases. There are 20 residues in the CDR3. The J segment lost 0 bases and the V segment lost 0 bases, leaving 4 bases of the junction unmatched. Germline V gives CDR1 GEAIGNYY, CDR2 EKD. The CDR3 sequence is CACDTVLGDTFSWDTRQMFF. DNA for the CDR3: TGTGCCTGTGACACCGTACTGGGGGATACGTTCTCCTGGGACACCCGACAGATGTTTTTC.

This clone is deemed large (0.1 to 1%). This sample also contains other DNA sequences that code for the same CDR3. The chain recombines TRDV2 with TRDJ3; TRDD3 matches 12 bases. The V segment lost 0 bases and the J segment 0 bases; nucleotides outside the gene matches: 5. The CDR3 is made up of 20 amino acids. In germline, CDR1 is GEAIGNYY, CDR2 EKD. The CDR3 nucleotides are TGTGCCTGTGACACCGTACTGGGGGATACAAGCTCCTGGGACACCCGACAGATGTTTTTC. Residues: CACDTVLGDTSSWDTRQMFF.

By share, this clone counts as large. J is TRDJ3 and V is TRDV2; D perhaps matches TRDD3 (5 bases). CDR3 length equals 18 residues. Germline V gene data show CDR1 as GEAIGNYY and CDR2 as EKD. V lost 0 bases and J lost 0, with 11 bases in between. The CDR3 sequence: CACDTGIPSSWDTRQMFF. The CDR3 DNA is TGTGCCTGTGACACCGGGATTCCAAGCTCCTGGGACACCCGACAGATGTTTTTC.

This clone is medium-sized by share. The V call is TRDV2, the J call TRDJ3, with D maybe TRDD3 (6 bases). Per the germline V gene, CDR1 is GEAIGNYY and CDR2 is EKD. This CDR3 region has 17 residues. Trimming stripped 3 bases from V and 0 bases from J, with 11 bases between. CDR3 amino acids: CACDLTGSSWDTRQMFF. Here the CDR3 DNA reads TGTGCCTGTGACCTCACTGGGAGCTCCTGGGACACCCGACAGATGTTTTTC.

This clone is medium-sized. The V and J genes are TRDV2 and TRDJ3; tentatively, D is TRDD3 (6 bases). With 0 bases removed from V and 0 bases from J, the gap between germline ends came to 8 bases. CDR1 is GEAIGNYY, CDR2 EKD, per germline. The CDR3 is 17 amino acids. CDR3 residues: CACDTWDSSWDTRQMFF. The CDR3 DNA reads as TGTGCCTGTGACACCTGGGATAGCTCCTGGGACACCCGACAGATGTTTTTC.

The count of this clone is one. A far more abundant clone sits one base away, making this likely a read error. This sequence joins TRDV2 and TRDJ2; TRDD3 aligns across 9 bases. TCRdb offers no J gene call, so here the DNA was matched to germline to obtain one. V shed 0 bases, J shed 3 bases, and the junction held 10 bases outside the gene matches. The CDR3 is 18 residues long. Germline CDR1 reads GEAIGNYY; CDR2 reads EKD. The CDR3 DNA sequence: TGTGCCTGTGACACCGTACTGGGGGAATTCCCTATGACAGCACAACTCTTCTTT. Translated: CACDTVLGEFPMTAQLFF.

This clone is medium-sized (0.01 to 0.1%) by share. The rearrangement joins TRDV2 to TRDJ3, with D perhaps matching TRDD3 (6 bases). There are 17 residues in the CDR3. Germline CDR1 GEAIGNYY, CDR2 EKD. Trimming pared 0 bases from V and 0 bases from J, leaving 8 bases between. The CDR3 is CACDTWGLSWDTRQMFF. The CDR3, as DNA: TGTGCCTGTGACACCTGGGGGCTCTCCTGGGACACCCGACAGATGTTTTTC.

This clone is medium-sized (0.01 to 0.1%) within its sample. The V call is TRDV2, the J call TRDJ1; 7 bases are a match to TRDD3. The CDR3 loop spans 15 amino acids. CDR1 is GEAIGNYY, CDR2 EKD, per germline. With V trimmed by 0 bases and J by 6 bases, 9 bases remained unmatched. DNA of the CDR3: TGTGCCTGTGACACCGGGAGTCTGGGGGGGAATAAACTCATCTTT. This gives the protein CACDTGSLGGNKLIF.

By frequency in the sample, this clone is medium-sized. The chain recombines TRDV2 with TRDJ3; 13 nucleotides agree with TRDD3. CDR1 is GEAIGNYY, CDR2 EKD, per germline. V lost 2 bases and J lost 0; bases outside the gene matches: 3. The CDR3 runs to 19 residues. The CDR3 region has the DNA TGTGCCTGTGACAAGTACTGGGGGATACGCTCCTGGGACACCCGACAGATGTTTTTC. As protein: CACDKYWGIRSWDTRQMFF.